This TCR beta chain originates from a study of blood T cell repertoires in COVID-19. Per germline, CDR1 SGHVS and CDR2 FQNEAQ. The CDR3 is 16 residues long. Between the trimmed V and J ends, which lost 5 bases and 4 bases, there was a span of 20 bases. Clones were sequenced by immunoSEQ multiplex PCR, and TCRdb holds only the in-frame ones, with some missing. The sample has around 60,000 clones; 72% are singletons. The chain couples TRBV7-8 to TRBJ1-1; D is unclear. The clonotype originates from a woman in her 70s with COVID-19, enrolled during active disease. Sequencing input: peripheral blood. CDR3 sequence: CASSLMALESGTEAFF. The CDR3 DNA reads TGTGCCAGCAGCCTAATGGCCTTGGAGTCGGGCACTGAAGCTTTCTTT.